These 23 T cell receptor beta chains originate from one sample sequenced in a study of beta chain features in type 1 diabetes. The study's findings and limits: Shortening that was moderate but significant affected the TCRB CDR3s of Type 1 diabetes patients in all four CD4+ subsets.

The sequenced template was cDNA made from the entire isolated RNA. Method: immunoSEQ multiplex PCR; TCRdb's copy keeps in-frame clones and lacks some. Here the sample spans about 48,000 clones, 35% to 50% being singletons. The antigens for these receptors are not known. The material sequenced was Tregs from blood. Source of these receptors: a man aged 25-45 years with type 1 diabetes.

The rearrangement joins TRBV7-9 to TRBJ2-7, with 7 nucleotides matching TRBD1. The CDR3 has 15 amino acids. V lost 1 base to trimming and J lost 4 bases; unmatched junction nucleotides: 7. The V gene's germline CDR1 is SEHNR and CDR2 FQNEAQ (reference sequence). In DNA, the CDR3 is TGTGCCAGCAGCTTAGGACAGGGTCGGAGATACGAGCAGTACTTC. This sequence encodes CASSLGQGRRYEQYF.

This chain links TRBV19 with TRBJ1-5, with TRBD1 identical over 7 bases. The germline V gene has CDR1 LNHDA and CDR2 SQIVND (reference sequence). J was trimmed by 6 bases and V by 5 bases; bases with no gene match: 4. CDR3 size: 13 residues. CDR3 coding DNA: TGTGCCAGTAGTGTCCACAGGGGTCAGCCCCAGCATTTT. It encodes CASSVHRGQPQHF.

This clone was recorded only once. The chain carries TRBV28 and TRBJ2-7; possibly TRBD2 for D (5 bases). Germline CDR1 and CDR2: MDHEN and SYDVKM. This CDR3 spans 14 amino acids. V lost 6 bases, J lost 2 bases, and 14 bases lay in between. The CDR3 loop reads CASSPGHGAYEQYF. The CDR3 DNA reads as TGTGCCAGCAGCCCTGGGCACGGGGCCTACGAGCAGTACTTC.

V and J are TRBV28 and TRBJ1-1; 8 nucleotides agree with TRBD1. The CDR3 covers 17 residues. V shed 6 bases and J 0 bases; nucleotides not matched to a gene: 12. Germline V gene sequence: CDR1 MDHEN, CDR2 SYDVKM. CDR3 bases: TGTGCCAGCAGCTTGGATTTAGTGGGACAGGTGAACACTGAAGCTTTCTTT. Its translation: CASSLDLVGQVNTEAFF.

This sequence joins TRBV4-2 and TRBJ2-1; 8 nucleotides align to TRBD2. V trimming: 0 bases; J trimming: 5 bases; junction bases outside the gene matches: 9. The CDR3 length is 17 residues. Per germline, CDR1 LGHNA and CDR2 YNFKEQ. CDR3 loop: CASSQDLTRLANNEQFF. CDR3 sequence (DNA): TGTGCCAGCAGCCAAGATCTGACGAGACTAGCGAACAATGAGCAGTTCTTC.

This sequence joins TRBV6-5 and TRBJ1-1; 8 nucleotides match TRBD1. Germline-derived CDR1 and CDR2 are MNHEY and SVGAGI. The trim removed 8 bases at V and 4 bases at J, leaving 9 bases unmatched. The CDR3 is 14 residues long. The CDR3 DNA follows: TGTGCCAGCTTAAAAAGAGACAGGGGCACTGAAGCTTTCTTT. This gives the protein CASLKRDRGTEAFF.

V and J are TRBV2 and TRBJ2-1, with 7 bases lining up with TRBD1. The CDR3 is made up of 14 amino acids. Germline lookup yields CDR1 SNHLY and CDR2 FYNNEI. After removal of 7 bases from V and 7 bases from J, the junction contained 10 bases not matched to a gene. This CDR3 is CASIGGPFRNEQFF. For the CDR3, the DNA is TGTGCCAGCATAGGGGGCCCATTTAGAAATGAGCAGTTCTTC. Complete variable domain (other parts from reference TRBV2 and TRBJ2-1): EPEVTQTPSHQVTQMGQEVILRCVPISNHLYFYWYRQILGQKVEFLVSFYNNEISEKSEIFDDQFSVERPDGSNFTLKIRSTKLEDSAMYFCASIGGPFRNEQFFGPGTRLTVL.

The chain recombines TRBV9 with TRBJ2-5; a possible D gene is TRBD1 (5 bases). Germline CDR1 reads SGDLS; CDR2 reads YYNGEE. The V end was cut by 0 bases, the J end by 11 bases, with 17 bases between. The CDR3 runs 14 residues. CDR3 region: CASSVASGQGKQYF. The CDR3 bases are TGTGCCAGCAGCGTAGCGTCAGGGCAAGGGAAGCAGTACTTC.

The genes are TRBV19 and TRBJ2-6; D might be TRBD2 (5 bases). The V gene lost 8 bases and the J gene lost 1 base, with 9 bases spanning the gap. The CDR3 runs 14 residues. Germline loops: CDR1 LNHDA, CDR2 SQIVND (reference sequence). In nucleotides, the CDR3 is TGTGCCAGTGGCCCGGGGTCTGGGGCCAACGTCCTGACTTTC. Amino acids: CASGPGSGANVLTF.

The genes are TRBV4-2 and TRBJ1-5; 7 nucleotides line up with TRBD1. The CDR3 is 15 amino acids. From germline, CDR1 is LGHNA and CDR2 YNFKEQ. The V gene end was trimmed by 0 bases and the J gene end by 6 bases; junction bases not matched to a gene: 5. CDR3 coding DNA: TGTGCCAGCAGCCAAGAAGCCAGGGACAGTCAGCCCCAGCATTTT. It encodes CASSQEARDSQPQHF.

The chain joins TRBV30 to TRBJ2-1; maybe TRBD2 (6 bases). CDR1 is GTSNPN and CDR2 is SVGIG in the germline V gene (reference sequence). V was trimmed by 3 bases and J by 0 bases, leaving 6 bases between them. CDR3 length: 13 residues. The CDR3 loop reads CAWSGSSYNEQFF. For the CDR3, the DNA is TGTGCCTGGAGCGGGAGCTCCTACAATGAGCAGTTCTTC.

J is TRBJ2-3 and V is TRBV28; 7 nucleotides agree with TRBD1. Germline loops: CDR1 MDHEN, CDR2 SYDVKM. The CDR3 spans 14 residues. The V gene end was trimmed by 5 bases and the J gene end by 4 bases; junction bases not matched to a gene: 6. The CDR3 loop reads CASSTRQGPDTQYF. CDR3 nucleotides: TGTGCCAGCAGTACACGACAGGGACCAGATACGCAGTATTTT.

This clone has only a few counts. V and J are TRBV6-5 and TRBJ1-2, with D perhaps TRBD1 (6 bases). Between the trimmed V and J ends, which lost 8 bases and 6 bases, there was a span of 19 bases. This CDR3 spans 14 amino acids. In germline, CDR1 is MNHEY, CDR2 SVGAGI. The CDR3 spells CASASGAIGNGYTF. The CDR3 DNA is TGTGCCAGCGCCTCAGGGGCGATCGGAAATGGCTACACCTTC.

This rearrangement joins TRBV28 to TRBJ2-5, with a tentative D call TRBD1 (6 bases). CDR1 and CDR2 from the germline V gene are MDHEN and SYDVKM. This CDR3 has 14 residues. With 5 bases removed from V and 4 bases from J, the gap between germline ends came to 14 bases. The CDR3 DNA reads as TGTGCCAGCAGTATTACAGGGATCGGAGAGACCCAGTACTTC. As protein: CASSITGIGETQYF.

This clone showed up just a few times. The chain employs TRBV27 and TRBJ2-7; D possibly corresponds to TRBD1 (6 bases). Germline V gene lookup returns CDR1 MNHEY and CDR2 SMNVEV (reference sequence). There are 15 residues in the CDR3. Trimming left V 0 bases short and J 3 bases short, with 12 bases between. CDR3 sequence (DNA): TGTGCCAGCAGTTTATCACGGACAGACTACTACGAGCAGTACTTC. Its translation: CASSLSRTDYYEQYF.

V and J are TRBV12-5 and TRBJ1-5, with a possible D match to TRBD1 (6 bases). The length of the CDR3 is 17 residues. CDR1 is LGHNT, CDR2 FRNRAP, per germline. The V and J ends lost 7 bases and 0 bases respectively, with 19 bases between them. This CDR3 is CASEFHRAPYSNQPQHF. As DNA, the CDR3 is TGTGCTAGTGAGTTTCACAGGGCCCCATATAGCAATCAGCCCCAGCATTTT.

J is TRBJ1-3 and V is TRBV28; a possible D gene is TRBD1 (6 bases). V was cut by 8 bases and J by 2 bases, with 25 bases left in between. The CDR3 has 18 amino acids. CDR1 MDHEN and CDR2 SYDVKM come from the germline V gene. The CDR3 DNA follows: TGTGCCAGCTCCGACGGATGGGGGGGCAGACGAACTGGAAACACCATATATTTT. It encodes CASSDGWGGRRTGNTIYF.

CDR3 sequence (DNA): TGTGCCAGCAGCTTAGTTTCACAGGGTGTGGGCGAGCAGTACTTC. This encodes CASSLVSQGVGEQYF. This chain connects TRBV7-8 to TRBJ2-7; tentative D call: TRBD1 (6 bases). The ends were cut back, 1 base at V and 6 bases at J, with 16 bases in the middle. Germline CDR1 and CDR2: SGHVS and FQNEAQ. The CDR3 runs to 15 residues.

The chain couples TRBV4-1 to TRBJ2-7; D may be TRBD1 (6 bases). This CDR3 contains 14 residues. Germline V gives CDR1 MGHRA, CDR2 YSYEKL. V lost 4 bases, J lost 5 bases, and 15 bases lay in between. The CDR3 region has the DNA TGCGCCAGCAGCCCCAACAGGGAAATCCACGAGCAGTACTTC. It yields the protein CASSPNREIHEQYF.

This chain joins TRBV18 and TRBJ2-5; 7 bases align to TRBD1. Looked up from germline, CDR1 is KGHSH and CDR2 is LQKENI. This CDR3 has 16 residues. Trimming cost V 6 bases and J 0 bases; bases outside gene matches: 10. The CDR3 DNA follows: TGTGCCAGCTCGAGCAGACTGGACAGGTACCAAGAGACCCAGTACTTC. Translated: CASSSRLDRYQETQYF. The full variable domain, completed using reference TRBV18 and TRBJ2-5, is NAGVMQNPRHLVRRRGQEARLRCSPMKGHSHVYWYRQLPEEGLKFMVYLQKENIIDESGMPKERFSAEFPKEGPSILRIQQVVRGDSAAYFCASSSRLDRYQETQYFGPGTRLLVL.

This clone was seen a handful of times. The chain links TRBV6-1 to TRBJ2-3; 8 nucleotides match TRBD2. The length of the CDR3 is 15 residues. Germline values: CDR1 MNHNS, CDR2 SASEGT. V lost 1 base and J lost 3; bases outside the gene matches: 3. Here the CDR3 reads CASSEGASGTDTQYF. For the CDR3, the DNA is TGTGCCAGCAGTGAAGGGGCTAGCGGGACAGATACGCAGTATTTT.

In DNA form, the CDR3 reads TGCGCCAGCAGCCCGCTGGGTAGCGACTCCTACGAGCAGTACTTC. This encodes CASSPLGSDSYEQYF. The V call is TRBV5-1, the J call TRBJ2-5, with a possible D match to TRBD2 (5 bases). The DNA matches TRBJ2-7 better at its end, which makes the J call doubtful. The CDR3 spans 15 residues. Germline V gene sequence: CDR1 SGHRS, CDR2 YFSETQ.

In this sample, this clone turned up a few times. The chain carries TRBV7-2 and TRBJ2-1, with TRBD2 matching over 11 bases. In germline, CDR1 is SGHTA, CDR2 FQGNSA. The V gene end was trimmed by 6 bases and the J gene end by 0 bases; junction bases not matched to a gene: 13. The CDR3 totals 19 residues. DNA of the CDR3: TGTGCCAGCAGGTCTCTCGGGACTAGCGGAGGGAGCTCCTACAATGAGCAGTTCTTC. Residues: CASRSLGTSGGSSYNEQFF.